This TCR beta chain comes out of a study of beta chain features in type 1 diabetes. As regards this clone: Its matching antigen is unknown.

Study outcomes and limitations: All four CD4+ subsets from Type 1 diabetes patients carried moderately but significantly shorter TCRB CDR3s. Reads derived from cDNA could over-represent cells showing high TCR expression. More deletions and fewer insertions at VDJ junctions were seen in type 1 diabetes patients.

The sequenced template was cDNA made from the entire isolated RNA. Profiled with immunoSEQ multiplex PCR; TCRdb holds only in-frame clones, not every one. The data hold under 350,000 clones, with around 25% observed a single time. Central memory, naive, regulatory and stem cell-like memory CD4+ cells were sorted by CD45RO/CCR7/CD25/CD127/CD95/CD27. Every sorted population was more than 95% pure. The sequence was collected from a woman aged 25 to 39 with type 1 diabetes. What was sequenced was naive CD4+ T cells from blood.

CDR3 DNA: TGCGCCAGCAGCTTGGGTAAGACTAGCGGGACCTCCTACGAGCAGTACTTC. Amino acid sequence: CASSLGKTSGTSYEQYF. The J gene is TRBJ2-7, the V gene TRBV5-1, with 11 bases matching TRBD2. The junction had 5 bases not matched to a gene; V was cut back by 0 bases and J by 0 bases. Germline CDR1 and CDR2: SGHRS and YFSETQ. This CDR3 contains 17 residues.